This T cell receptor (beta chain) was captured in a study of blood T cell repertoires in COVID-19. The overall study: The United States, Italy and Spain were the sources of the acute and convalescent COVID-19 samples. From T cells, B-cell-depleted T cells, or PBMCs came the material, which was cDNA or gDNA.

The authors' processing: By means of reference gene primer amplification, nucleated cell counts were estimated. Profiling relied on immunoSEQ multiplex PCR, and the TCRdb table lists in-frame clones only, not all of them. Clonal size and the V and J genes are those of that table, whereas D and trimming came from the DNA. This table has about 17,000 clones, approximately 80% appearing once. This receptor was taken from a man between 65 and 79 years old with COVID-19, enrolled during active disease. Sequencing input: peripheral blood.

CDR3 residues: CASGSPAREAFF. For the CDR3, the DNA is TGTGCTAGTGGTTCCCCTGCCCGGGAAGCTTTCTTT. The V call is TRBV12-5, the J call TRBJ1-1, with D hard to call. CDR1 is LGHNT and CDR2 is FRNRAP in the germline V gene. The CDR3 covers 12 residues. Trimming pared 4 bases from V and 8 bases from J, leaving 11 bases between.